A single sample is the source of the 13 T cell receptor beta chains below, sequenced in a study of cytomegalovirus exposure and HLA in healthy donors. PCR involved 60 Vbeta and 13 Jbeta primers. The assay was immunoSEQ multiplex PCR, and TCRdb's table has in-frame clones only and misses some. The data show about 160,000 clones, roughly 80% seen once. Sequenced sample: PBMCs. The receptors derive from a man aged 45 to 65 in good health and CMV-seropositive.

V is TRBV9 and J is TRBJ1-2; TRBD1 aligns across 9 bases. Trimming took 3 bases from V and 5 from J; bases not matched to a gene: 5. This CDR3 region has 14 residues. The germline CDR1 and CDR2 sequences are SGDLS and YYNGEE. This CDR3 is CASSATGGVYGYTF. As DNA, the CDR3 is TGTGCCAGCAGCGCAACAGGGGGCGTGTATGGCTACACCTTC.

CDR3 loop: CAISTGTSGANGELFF. DNA of the CDR3: TGTGCCATCAGTACCGGGACTAGCGGGGCTAACGGGGAGCTGTTTTTT. V gene TRBV10-3 combines with J gene TRBJ2-2; 13 bases match TRBD2. Germline loops: CDR1 ENHRY, CDR2 SYGVKD. V lost 5 bases and J lost 7; bases outside the gene matches: 7. This CDR3 comprises 16 residues.

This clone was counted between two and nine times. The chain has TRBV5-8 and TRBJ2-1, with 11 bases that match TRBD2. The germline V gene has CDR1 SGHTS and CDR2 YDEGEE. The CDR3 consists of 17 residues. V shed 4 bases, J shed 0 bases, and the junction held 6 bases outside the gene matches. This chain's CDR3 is CASSTRSGGDSYNEQFF. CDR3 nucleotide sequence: TGTGCCAGCAGCACCCGTAGCGGGGGGGACTCCTACAATGAGCAGTTCTTC.

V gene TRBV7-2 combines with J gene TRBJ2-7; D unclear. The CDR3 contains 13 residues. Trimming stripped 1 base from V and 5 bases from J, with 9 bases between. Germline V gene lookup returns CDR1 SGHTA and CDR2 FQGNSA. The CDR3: CASSLVGLDEQYF. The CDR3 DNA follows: TGTGCCAGCAGCTTAGTAGGCCTAGACGAGCAGTACTTC.

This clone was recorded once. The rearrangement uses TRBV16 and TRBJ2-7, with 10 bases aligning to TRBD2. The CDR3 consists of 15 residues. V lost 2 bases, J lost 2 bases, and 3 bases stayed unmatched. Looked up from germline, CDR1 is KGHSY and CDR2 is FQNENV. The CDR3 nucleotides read TGTGCCAGCAGCCAAGCTAGCGGGGGAACCTACGAGCAGTACTTC. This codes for CASSQASGGTYEQYF.

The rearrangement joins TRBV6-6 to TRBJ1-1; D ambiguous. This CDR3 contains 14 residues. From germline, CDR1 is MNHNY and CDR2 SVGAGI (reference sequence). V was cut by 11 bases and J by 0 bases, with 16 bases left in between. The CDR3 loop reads CASSEGGMNTEAFF. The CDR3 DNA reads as TGTGCCTCGTCTGAAGGAGGGATGAACACTGAAGCTTTCTTT.

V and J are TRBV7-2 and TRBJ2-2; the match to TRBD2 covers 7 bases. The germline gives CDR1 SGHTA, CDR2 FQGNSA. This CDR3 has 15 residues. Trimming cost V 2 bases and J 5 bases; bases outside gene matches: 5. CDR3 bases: TGTGCCAGCAGCTTAAGCGGGATCGATACCGGGGAGCTGTTTTTT. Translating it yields CASSLSGIDTGELFF.

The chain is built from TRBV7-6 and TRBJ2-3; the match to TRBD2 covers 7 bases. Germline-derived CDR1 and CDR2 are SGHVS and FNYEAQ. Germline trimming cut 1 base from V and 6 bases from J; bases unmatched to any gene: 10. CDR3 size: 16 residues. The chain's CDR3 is CASSLVLAGVGDTQYF. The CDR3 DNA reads TGTGCCAGCAGCTTAGTCTTGGCGGGAGTCGGGGATACGCAGTATTTT.

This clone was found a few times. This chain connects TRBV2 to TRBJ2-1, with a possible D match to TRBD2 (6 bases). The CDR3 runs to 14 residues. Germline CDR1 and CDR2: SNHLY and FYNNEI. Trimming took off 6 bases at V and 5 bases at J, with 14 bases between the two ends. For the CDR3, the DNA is TGTGCCAGCAGGACCGGGACTGTAAACAATGAGCAGTTCTTC. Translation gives CASRTGTVNNEQFF.

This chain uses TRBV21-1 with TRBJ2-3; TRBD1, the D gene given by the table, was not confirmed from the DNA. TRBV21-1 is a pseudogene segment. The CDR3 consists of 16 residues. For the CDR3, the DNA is TGTGCCAGCAGCAAAGGGGGGACAGGGACCTCAGATACGCAGTATTTT. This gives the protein CASSKGGTGTSDTQYF.

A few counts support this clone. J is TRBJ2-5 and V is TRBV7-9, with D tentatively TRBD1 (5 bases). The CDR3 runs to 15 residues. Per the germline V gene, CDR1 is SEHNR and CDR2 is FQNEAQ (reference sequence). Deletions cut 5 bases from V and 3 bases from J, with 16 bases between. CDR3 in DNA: TGTGCCAGCAGCCCCGGTGGCAGGGTCGAAGAGACCCAGTACTTC. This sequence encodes CASSPGGRVEETQYF.

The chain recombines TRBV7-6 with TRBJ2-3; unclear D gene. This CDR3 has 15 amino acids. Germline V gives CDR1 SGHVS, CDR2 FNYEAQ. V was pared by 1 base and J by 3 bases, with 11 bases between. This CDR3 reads CASSLVAQITDTQYF. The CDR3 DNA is TGTGCCAGCAGCTTAGTTGCACAAATTACAGATACGCAGTATTTT.

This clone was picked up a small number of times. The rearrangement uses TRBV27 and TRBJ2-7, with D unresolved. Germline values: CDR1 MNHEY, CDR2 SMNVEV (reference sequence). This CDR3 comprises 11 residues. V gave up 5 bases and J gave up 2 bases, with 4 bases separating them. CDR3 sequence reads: CASSLPYEQYF. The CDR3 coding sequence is TGTGCCAGCAGTCTTCCCTACGAGCAGTACTTC.